This TCR beta chain appears in the sequencing data of a study of cytomegalovirus exposure and HLA in healthy donors. 13 Jbeta primers and 60 Vbeta primers were used for the PCR. TCRdb keeps only in-frame clones here, not all; method: immunoSEQ multiplex PCR. There are over 70,000 clones in the sample; 70% to 90% occur only once, and 2% to 2.5% lies in the top ten. This CDR3 has 12 residues. Trimming took 0 bases from V and 7 from J, leaving 9 bases between them. Germline lookup yields CDR1 GTSNPN and CDR2 SVGIG (reference sequence). This clone was observed a few times. The antigen remains undetermined. Study observations and caveats: High sensitivity and specificity were reportedly achieved when the classifier diagnosed cytomegalovirus status. A missense DCLRE1C variant was associated with V- and J-gene trimming of TCR beta chains in a later analysis, and an independent cohort replicated the association.

Donors consisted of healthy bone marrow donors. The clonotype comes from a man between 18 and 29 years old in good health and CMV-seronegative. The sequencing input was PBMCs. This rearrangement joins TRBV30 to TRBJ1-2; D not certain. The CDR3 nucleotides read TGTGCCTGGAGTGTTCTAGGAAGTGGCTACACCTTC. Translated: CAWSVLGSGYTF.